This paragraph covers one T cell receptor (beta chain) sequence. The data are from a study of CD8 T cells in Susac syndrome. Random hexamers served to reverse transcribe roughly 0.45 to 1 ug RNA. By means of immunoSEQ multiplex PCR, TCR beta CDR3 spanning 54 Vbeta and 13 Jbeta underwent amplification. TCRdb analysed the immunoSEQ multiplex PCR reads with MiXCR anew, one entry per CDR3 protein. The sample consists of about 81,000 distinct CDR3 sequences, approximately 93% of them appearing once. The length of the CDR3 is 13 residues. Germline assignment: CDR1 SEHNR and CDR2 FQNEAQ (reference sequence). V lost 4 bases, J lost 7 bases, and 4 bases stayed unmatched.

V usage is TRBV7-9 and J usage is TRBJ2-1; 7 bases are shared with TRBD1. Sequences were obtained from CD8+ T cells from PBMCs. The source is a human donor with Susac syndrome. Here the CDR3 DNA reads TGTGCCAGCAGCTCGGGACAGCCGAATGAGCAGTTCTTC. Its protein product is CASSSGQPNEQFF.